This T cell receptor (beta chain) was recorded in a study of CD8+ T cells in alopecia areata. Regarding the study as a whole: Many of the expanded lesional clones endured in scalp and blood while on tofacitinib. Expanded CD8+ clones among the top 100, as well as scalp clonality, were significantly decreased by tofacitinib. More clonal than normal scalp was lesional scalp, particularly alopecia totalis/universalis.

There are 15 residues in the CDR3. Germline CDR1 reads LGHNA; CDR2 reads YSLEER. Losses at the gene ends were 1 base for V and 3 bases for J; bases not matched to a gene: 5. As for this clone: Its matching antigen is unknown.

Sequencing relied on a cDNA template that was reverse transcribed from extracted RNA. Sequenced by immunoSEQ multiplex PCR; TCRdb stores in-frame clones only, minus some. This sample has approximately 200,000 clones, with roughly 60% found just once. Regarding treatment: oral pan-JAK inhibitor, 5-10 mg twice daily. The TCR originated in a human donor with alopecia areata. The chain uses TRBV4-3 and TRBJ2-7; 8 bases map to TRBD2. Sequences were derived from CD4+ T cells sorted from blood, sampled at week 24, from a patient treated with tofacitinib. CDR3 DNA: TGCGCCAGCAGCCAAGGAGCGGGGGCCTTCTACGAGCAGTACTTC. It encodes CASSQGAGAFYEQYF.